The clone carrying this T cell receptor (beta chain) was seen a single time. Its matching antigen is unknown. This entry belongs to a study of CD8+ T cells in alopecia areata. Study in general: Treatment comprised oral tofacitinib, 5 to 10 mg twice daily, in treated patients.

This CDR3 has 13 residues. Between the trimmed V and J ends, which lost 2 bases and 3 bases, there was a span of 6 bases. Germline V gene lookup returns CDR1 SEHNR and CDR2 FQNEAQ (reference sequence). Sequencing used cDNA as its template, made by extracting RNA and reverse transcribing it. Some clones are missing from TCRdb's copy, which holds only in-frame ones; the method was immunoSEQ multiplex PCR. The sample records 190,000 or so clones, more than 55% being singletons. Points from the study as a whole: Resident alphabeta T cells of normal skin are also sequenced in scalp samples. Higher clonality and more expanded CD8+ clones appeared in lesional than normal scalp.

Documented treatment: oral pan-JAK inhibitor, 5-10 mg twice daily. Collected material from alopecia areata patients comprised lesional scalp punch biopsies and peripheral blood. Sample: CD4+ T cells sorted from blood, taken at week 4, from a patient treated with tofacitinib. This receptor was identified in a human donor with alopecia areata. J is TRBJ2-3 and V is TRBV7-9, with unresolved D. Written as DNA, the CDR3 is TGTGCCAGCAGCTTACATGGGACAGATACGCAGTATTTT. This sequence encodes CASSLHGTDTQYF.